This T cell receptor beta chain was observed in a study of blood T cell repertoires in COVID-19. This clone has a single count. The germline CDR1 and CDR2 sequences are MNHEY and SVGAGI. Trimming removed 6 bases at V and 4 bases at J, with 12 bases between. The CDR3 spans 13 residues. Two consecutive negative NP/OP PCR tests, clearance, or resolved symptoms defined Cohort 3 recovery. Only in-frame clones appear in the TCRdb table, and some are missing; sequencing was by immunoSEQ multiplex PCR. This sample carries 380,000 or so clones, about 90% of them seen once, and the ten largest clones take 1% to 1.5%.

The chain couples TRBV6-5 to TRBJ1-1; no reliable D call. Sequenced sample: PBMCs or T cells enriched from blood (not recorded which). The receptor was derived from a young man who had recovered from COVID-19. DNA of the CDR3: TGTGCCAGCAGCCGCACAATTATCACTGAAGCTTTCTTT. The encoded protein is CASSRTIITEAFF.